The clone carrying this TCR beta chain was seen more than once but under ten times. Its antigen is unidentified. This CDR3 is 19 amino acids long. The V gene lost 5 bases and the J gene lost 0 bases, with 20 bases spanning the gap. The germline V gene has CDR1 MNHEY and CDR2 SMNVEV (reference sequence). This record belongs to a study of PD-1 blockade in classical Hodgkin lymphoma. Study observations and caveats: The study reported lower baseline TCR diversity in newly diagnosed patients than in healthy donors. The authors have not defined what causes the repertoire differences, possibly disease activity or prior therapy.

This table comes from immunoSEQ multiplex PCR, and its TCRdb copy is limited to in-frame clones, with some not included. The sample lists some 35,000 clones; 75% to 90% were seen once. Stated time point: newly diagnosed, previously untreated cHL patient sample. Magnetic negative selection of thawed PBMCs was the method by which CD4+ T cells were purified. Sequenced sample: CD4+ T cells from blood. The sequence derives from a human donor with classical Hodgkin lymphoma. The chain joins TRBV27 to TRBJ1-6, with a tentative D call TRBD1 (5 bases). CDR3: CASSVRLGPPSSYNSPLHF. The CDR3, as DNA: TGTGCCAGCAGTGTCAGGCTGGGACCGCCGAGCTCCTATAATTCACCCCTCCACTTT.